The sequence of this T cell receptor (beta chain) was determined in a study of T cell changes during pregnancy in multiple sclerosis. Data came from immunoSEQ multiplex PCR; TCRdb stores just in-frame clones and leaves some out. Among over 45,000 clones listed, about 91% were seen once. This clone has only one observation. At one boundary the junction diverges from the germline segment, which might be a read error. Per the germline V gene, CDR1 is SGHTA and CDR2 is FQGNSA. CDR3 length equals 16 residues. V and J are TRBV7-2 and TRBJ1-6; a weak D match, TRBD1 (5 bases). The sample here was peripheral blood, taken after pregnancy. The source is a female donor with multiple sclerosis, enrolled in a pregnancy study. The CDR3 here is CASSLGGVGYNSPLHF. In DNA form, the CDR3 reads TGTGCCAGCAGCTTAGGGGGGGTCGGGTATAATTCTCCCCTCCACTTT. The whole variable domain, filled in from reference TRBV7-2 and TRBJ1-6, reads GAGVSQSPSNKVTEKGKDVELRCDPISGHTALYWYRQSLGQGLEFLIYFQGNSAPDKSGLPSDRFSAERTGGSVSTLTIQRTQQEDSAVYLCASSLGGVGYNSPLHFGNGTRLTVT.